This T cell receptor (beta chain) was found in a study of cytomegalovirus exposure and HLA in healthy donors. Background on the study: There were fewer than 130 million unique TCR beta sequences, drawn from 200 million or so T cells, in an earlier analysis. Study findings and constraints: Researchers reported in a later analysis that common viral pathogens appeared linked to several top clusters. Certain sequence variants were highly shared and formed a cluster, and this cluster was likely a sequencing artifact. Presence/absence analysis assumed near-uniform sequencing depth across donors.

Vbeta (60) and Jbeta (13) primers were used in the PCR. Data came from immunoSEQ multiplex PCR; TCRdb stores just in-frame clones and leaves some out. The data contain 150,000 to 200,000 clones, roughly 80% of them seen just once; the ten biggest clones take up around a tenth. Points on this clone: The target antigen is unknown.

The sequenced sample was PBMCs. This TCR was sampled from a man between 18 and 35 years old in good health and CMV-seropositive.

This CDR3 is CASSSPSDRSYNEQFF. In DNA, the CDR3 is TGTGCCAGCAGCTCTCCTAGCGACCGCTCCTACAATGAGCAGTTCTTC. The chain recombines TRBV7-6 with TRBJ2-1; weak D call: TRBD2 (6 bases). The CDR3 contains 16 residues. With 4 bases removed from V and 0 bases from J, the gap between germline ends came to 13 bases. Germline V CDR1 and CDR2: SGHVS, FNYEAQ.